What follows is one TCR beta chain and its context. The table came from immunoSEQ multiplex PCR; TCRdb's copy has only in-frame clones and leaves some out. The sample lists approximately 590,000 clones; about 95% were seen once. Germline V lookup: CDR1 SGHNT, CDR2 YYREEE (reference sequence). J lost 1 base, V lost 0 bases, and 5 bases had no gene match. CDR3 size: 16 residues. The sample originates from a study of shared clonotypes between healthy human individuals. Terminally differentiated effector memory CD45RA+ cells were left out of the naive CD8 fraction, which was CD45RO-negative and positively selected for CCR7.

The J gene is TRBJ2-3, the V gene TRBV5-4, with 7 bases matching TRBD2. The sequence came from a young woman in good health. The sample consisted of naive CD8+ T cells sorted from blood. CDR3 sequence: CASSLVAGARTDTQYF. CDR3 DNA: TGTGCCAGCAGCTTGGTTGCGGGAGCTCGCACAGATACGCAGTATTTT.